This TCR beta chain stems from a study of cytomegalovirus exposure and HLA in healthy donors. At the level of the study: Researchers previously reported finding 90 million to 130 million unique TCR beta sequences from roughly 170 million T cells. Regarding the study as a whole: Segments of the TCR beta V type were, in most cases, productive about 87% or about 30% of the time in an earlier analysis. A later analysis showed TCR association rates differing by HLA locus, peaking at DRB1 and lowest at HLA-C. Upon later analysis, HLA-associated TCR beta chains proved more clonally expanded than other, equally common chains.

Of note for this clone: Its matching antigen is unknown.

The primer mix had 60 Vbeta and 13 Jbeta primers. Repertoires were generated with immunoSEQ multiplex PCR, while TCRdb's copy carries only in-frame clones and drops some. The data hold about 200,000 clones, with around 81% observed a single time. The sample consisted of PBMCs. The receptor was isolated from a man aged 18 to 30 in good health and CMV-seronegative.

The chain's CDR3 is CASSSGGSPLHF. CDR3 DNA: TGTGCCAGCAGTTCGGGGGGCTCACCCCTCCACTTT. The rearrangement joins TRBV27 to TRBJ1-6, with a tentative D call TRBD1 (6 bases). The CDR3 runs to 12 residues. Germline CDR1 and CDR2: MNHEY and SMNVEV (reference sequence). V dropped 4 bases and J dropped 10 bases, with 8 bases sitting between them.